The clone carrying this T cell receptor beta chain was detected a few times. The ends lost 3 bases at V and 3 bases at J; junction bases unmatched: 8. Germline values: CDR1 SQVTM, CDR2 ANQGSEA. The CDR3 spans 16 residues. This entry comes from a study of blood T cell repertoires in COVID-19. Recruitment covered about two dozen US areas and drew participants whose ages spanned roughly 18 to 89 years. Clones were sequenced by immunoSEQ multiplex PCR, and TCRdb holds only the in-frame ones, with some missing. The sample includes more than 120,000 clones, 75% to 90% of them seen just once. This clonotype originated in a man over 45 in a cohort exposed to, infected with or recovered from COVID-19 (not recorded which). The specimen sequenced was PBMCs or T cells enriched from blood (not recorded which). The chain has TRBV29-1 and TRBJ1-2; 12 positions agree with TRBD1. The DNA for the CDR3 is TGCAGCGTTGAGAGGGACAGGGGGCTCTTCGACTATGGCTACACCTTC. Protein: CSVERDRGLFDYGYTF.